Below, 26 T cell receptor beta chains from the same sample are listed, as sequenced in a study of T cells in Graves' hyperthyroidism and ophthalmopathy. Researchers took RNA transcripts and amplified the TCR beta CDR3 regions from them. Researchers ran a first-round RT-PCR on the TCR CDR3 using the HTBI primer set. TCRdb called the multiplex PCR reads again in MiXCR, with one record for every CDR3 protein. The sample has about 760,000 distinct CDR3 sequences; 30% to 40% are singletons. The sequencing sample was made of blood. These receptors were obtained from a middle-aged woman with Graves' hyperthyroidism.

The V gene is TRBV7-2, the J gene TRBJ2-3; the D is unclear. Germline loops: CDR1 SGHTA, CDR2 FQGNSA. V was shortened by 5 bases and J by 3 bases, with 6 bases between the two germline ends. The CDR3 length is 12 residues. CDR3 DNA sequence: TGTGCCAGCAGCCAATTAACAGATACGCAGTATTTT. Amino acids: CASSQLTDTQYF.

This chain joins TRBV10-3 and TRBJ1-6; 7 bases fit TRBD1. V shed 5 bases, J shed 7 bases, and the junction held 2 bases outside the gene matches. This CDR3 has 13 residues. CDR1 is ENHRY, CDR2 SYGVKD, per germline. The CDR3 DNA reads TGTGCCATCAGTCAGGGGGTGAATTCACCCCTCCACTTT. As protein: CAISQGVNSPLHF.

There are many counts of this clonotype. This sequence joins TRBV2 and TRBJ2-6, with a possible D match to TRBD2 (5 bases). The V end was cut by 3 bases, the J end by 0 bases, with 6 bases between. CDR1 is SNHLY and CDR2 is FYNNEI in the germline V gene. The CDR3 sequence is 15 residues long. The CDR3 DNA follows: TGTGCCAGCAGTGACGGGAACTCTGGGGCCAACGTCCTGACTTTC. It translates to CASSDGNSGANVLTF.

This clonotype was seen ten or more times. The CDR3 coding sequence is TGCAGTGCTAGAGATTGGGGTAGCGCAGAGACCCAGTACTTC. Translation: CSARDWGSAETQYF. This chain uses TRBV20-1 with TRBJ2-5; D is perhaps TRBD2 (5 bases). The CDR3 is made up of 14 amino acids. The germline gives CDR1 DFQATT, CDR2 SNEGSKA (reference sequence). Trimming pared 0 bases from V and 4 bases from J, leaving 12 bases between.

In its sample, this clonotype was seen many times. The chain combines TRBV6-6 with TRBJ2-5; 9 nucleotides agree with TRBD2. The CDR3 extends over 16 amino acids. The germline gives CDR1 MNHNY, CDR2 SVGAGI (reference sequence). V shed 2 bases, J shed 4 bases, and the junction held 8 bases outside the gene matches. The DNA for the CDR3 is TGTGCCAGCAGTTACGAGGCGGGAGGGCCGTTAGAGACCCAGTACTTC. Its translation: CASSYEAGGPLETQYF.

About this clonotype: This may be a read error: a much more frequent sequence differs by one nucleotide. The rearrangement links TRBV7-2 to TRBJ2-2, with 11 positions matching TRBD2. CDR3 length equals 14 residues. Unmatched junction bases numbered 4, after V lost 8 bases and J lost 5 bases. The germline gives CDR1 SGHTA, CDR2 FQGNSA. Written as DNA, the CDR3 is TGTGCCAGCGGCAGGACTAGCGGGACCGGGGAGCTGTTTTTT. Translating gives CASGRTSGTGELFF.

V usage is TRBV2 and J usage is TRBJ1-3; 8 bases are shared with TRBD1. The junction had 8 bases not matched to a gene; V was cut back by 6 bases and J by 4 bases. The CDR3 spans 15 residues. CDR1 and CDR2 (germline): SNHLY, FYNNEI. The CDR3: CASRSDRGAGNTIYF. In nucleotides, the CDR3 is TGTGCCAGCAGATCTGACAGGGGTGCGGGAAACACCATATATTTT.

Comments on this clonotype: A much larger clone lies one base from this, so it may be a read error. The final CDR3 position lacks the conserved phenylalanine or tryptophan, pointing to a likely read error. J is TRBJ1-5 and V is TRBV15; TRBD1 matches 10 bases. Germline V gene lookup returns CDR1 LNHNV and CDR2 YYDKDF (reference sequence). The CDR3 runs 16 residues. V gave up 6 bases and J gave up 1 base; unmatched junction bases: 6. The CDR3 is CATRRPGQGSNQPQHL. CDR3 DNA: TGTGCCACCAGAAGGCCGGGACAGGGGAGCAATCAGCCCCAGCATCTT.

This clonotype was observed many times. The chain has TRBV25-1 and TRBJ1-2, with D perhaps matching TRBD1 (5 bases). Germline-derived CDR1 and CDR2 are MGHDK and SYGVNS. The CDR3 runs 14 residues. Trimming cost V 1 base and J 7 bases, with 13 bases left between them. The CDR3 here is CASSEWGTYPGYTF. The CDR3 DNA sequence: TGTGCCAGCAGTGAATGGGGGACTTATCCTGGCTACACCTTC.

There are many counts of this clonotype. This rearrangement joins TRBV19 to TRBJ1-1; D not resolved. Trimming took 10 bases from V and 7 from J, leaving 13 bases between them. Germline loops: CDR1 LNHDA, CDR2 SQIVND (reference sequence). The CDR3 consists of 11 residues. CDR3 sequence reads: CATNRRFEAFF. CDR3 in DNA: TGTGCCACCAATAGGAGGTTTGAAGCTTTCTTT. Full variable domain (remainder filled in from reference TRBV19 and TRBJ1-1): DGGITQSPKYLFRKEGQNVTLSCEQNLNHDAMYWYRQDPGQGLRLIYYSQIVNDFQKGDIAEGYSVSREKKESFPLTVTSAQKNPTAFYLCATNRRFEAFFGQGTRLTVV.

This clonotype was recorded once. Written as DNA, the CDR3 is TGCAGCTCGCAGGGCGTTCGGTCCGACGAGCAGTACTTC. This gives the protein CSSQGVRSDEQYF. The genes are TRBV29-1 and TRBJ2-7, with D maybe TRBD1 (5 bases). The CDR3 is 13 residues long. Deletions cut 8 bases from V and 5 bases from J, with 19 bases between. Germline CDR1 is SQVTM and CDR2 is ANQGSEA.

V usage is TRBV7-2 and J usage is TRBJ2-7; tentative D call: TRBD1 (6 bases). Trimming cost V 5 bases and J 4 bases, with 15 bases left between them. Looked up from germline, CDR1 is SGHTA and CDR2 is FQGNSA. The CDR3 consists of 14 residues. The CDR3 nucleotides are TGTGCCAGCAGCCAAAGGCAGGGGATATACGAGCAGTACTTC. This encodes CASSQRQGIYEQYF.

This chain joins TRBV12-3 or TRBV12-4 and TRBJ1-1; the match to TRBD1 covers 8 bases. The CDR3 loop spans 16 amino acids. J lost 0 bases, V lost 6 bases, and 9 bases had no gene match. DNA of the CDR3: TGTGCCAGCAGCGGAGGACAGGGCGGGATGAACACTGAAGCTTTCTTT. It codes for CASSGGQGGMNTEAFF.

The chain joins TRBV7-2 to TRBJ2-7; 7 bases line up with TRBD2. Germline V gene data show CDR1 as SGHTA and CDR2 as FQGNSA. V shed 1 base and J 5 bases; nucleotides not matched to a gene: 8. This CDR3 region has 15 residues. The CDR3 DNA follows: TGTGCCAGCAGCTTAGGTGGGAGGGCAACCCACGAGCAGTACTTC. It translates to CASSLGGRATHEQYF.

The chain couples TRBV10-2 to TRBJ2-1, with 8 bases lining up with TRBD2. The CDR3 covers 13 residues. Germline assignment: CDR1 WSHSY and CDR2 SAAADI. Trimming removed 11 bases from V and 8 bases from J; junction bases left unmatched: 11. This CDR3 is CAAGGGAQHEQFF. In nucleotides, the CDR3 is TGCGCCGCCGGGGGGGGTGCTCAACATGAGCAGTTCTTC.

This clonotype was seen only a few times. The V call is TRBV12-3 or TRBV12-4, the J call TRBJ2-2; D may be TRBD2 (6 bases). This CDR3 comprises 16 residues. V was clipped by 1 base and J by 0 bases, with 9 bases between them. The CDR3 sequence: CASSLVSGANTGELFF. For the CDR3, the DNA is TGTGCCAGCAGTTTAGTTAGCGGCGCGAACACCGGGGAGCTGTTTTTT.

As regards this clonotype: This sequence may be a read error, since a much larger clone differs from it by one base. The chain carries TRBV20-1 and TRBJ1-6; 7 bases agree with TRBD1. Germline assignment: CDR1 DFQATT and CDR2 SNEGSKA (reference sequence). This CDR3 comprises 13 residues. The junction had 14 bases not matched to a gene; V was cut back by 8 bases and J by 13 bases. In nucleotides, the CDR3 is TGCAGTACTCCTACAGGGGCCGGGGATCCCCTCCACTTT. It yields the protein CSTPTGAGDPLHF.

The chain couples TRBV7-3 to TRBJ1-5; D not certain. The V end was cut by 0 bases, the J end by 0 bases, with 6 bases between. CDR3 size: 15 residues. Germline CDR1 is SGHTA and CDR2 is FQGTGA. For the CDR3, the DNA is TGTGCCAGCAGCTTAACCCGGGGTAGCAATCAGCCCCAGCATTTT. This gives the protein CASSLTRGSNQPQHF.

This clonotype was observed a few times. V gene TRBV6-5 combines with J gene TRBJ1-2; D uncertain. The CDR3 length is 14 residues. V lost 6 bases and J 7 bases, leaving 18 bases between the germline ends. Germline CDR1 is MNHEY and CDR2 is SVGAGI. Here the CDR3 reads CASRRIDGGGGYTF. The CDR3 DNA reads as TGTGCCAGCAGGCGCATAGACGGAGGAGGTGGCTACACCTTC.

J is TRBJ2-7 and V is TRBV10-3, with TRBD2 as a possible D gene (6 bases). Germline V gene sequence: CDR1 ENHRY, CDR2 SYGVKD. The CDR3 runs to 12 residues. V dropped 5 bases and J dropped 1 base, with 6 bases sitting between them. CDR3 region: CAISRGSYEQYF. DNA for the CDR3: TGTGCCATCAGTCGGGGGTCCTACGAGCAGTACTTC.

In this sample, this clonotype turned up many times. The chain recombines TRBV7-8 with TRBJ1-1, with D uncertain. The V gene lost 2 bases and the J gene lost 2 bases, with 12 bases spanning the gap. Germline V gives CDR1 SGHVS, CDR2 FQNEAQ. The CDR3 consists of 15 residues. The CDR3 region is CASSLFMRDNTEAFF. The CDR3 nucleotides read TGTGCCAGCAGCTTATTTATGCGGGATAACACTGAAGCTTTCTTT.

A few counts support this clonotype. The chain recombines TRBV28 with TRBJ2-5; D remains unclear. V was clipped by 7 bases and J by 4 bases, with 10 bases between them. Germline V gives CDR1 MDHEN, CDR2 SYDVKM. The CDR3 contains 12 residues. Written as DNA, the CDR3 is TGTGCCAGCACAGAATCCTCAGAGACCCAGTACTTC. Amino acids: CASTESSETQYF.

The sample holds a few counts of this clonotype. V and J are TRBV6-1 and TRBJ1-2, with TRBD1 as a possible D gene (5 bases). V was cut by 6 bases and J by 3 bases, with 17 bases left in between. This CDR3 region has 15 residues. Germline V gene sequence: CDR1 MNHNS, CDR2 SASEGT. The CDR3 sequence: CASRDTGDIDYGYTF. For the CDR3, the DNA is TGTGCCAGCAGAGATACAGGCGATATCGACTATGGCTACACCTTC.

This clonotype came up many times. The rearrangement links TRBV7-8 to TRBJ1-6, with 7 nucleotides matching TRBD1. There are 15 residues in the CDR3. V was pared by 3 bases and J by 7 bases, with 6 bases of the junction left unmatched. Germline CDR1 and CDR2: SGHVS and FQNEAQ. In nucleotides, the CDR3 is TGTGCCAGCAGCTTTGACAGGGCGCTCAATTCACCCCTCCACTTT. This codes for CASSFDRALNSPLHF.

This clonotype has a count of ten or more. The gene calls are TRBV7-2 and TRBJ1-2; D not resolved. The CDR3 spans 15 residues. V was clipped by 4 bases and J by 2 bases, with 14 bases between them. Germline loops: CDR1 SGHTA, CDR2 FQGNSA. CDR3 residues: CASSYSAGVNYGYTF. CDR3 nucleotide sequence: TGTGCCAGCAGCTACTCCGCAGGAGTGAACTATGGCTACACCTTC.

There are many counts of this clonotype. This rearrangement joins TRBV10-3 to TRBJ1-3; D not resolved. The V gene lost 10 bases and the J gene lost 0 bases, with 10 bases spanning the gap. The CDR3 totals 13 residues. Germline loops: CDR1 ENHRY, CDR2 SYGVKD. The CDR3 coding sequence is TGTGCCACCCGCGGAAGCTCTGGAAACACCATATATTTT. It specifies CATRGSSGNTIYF.